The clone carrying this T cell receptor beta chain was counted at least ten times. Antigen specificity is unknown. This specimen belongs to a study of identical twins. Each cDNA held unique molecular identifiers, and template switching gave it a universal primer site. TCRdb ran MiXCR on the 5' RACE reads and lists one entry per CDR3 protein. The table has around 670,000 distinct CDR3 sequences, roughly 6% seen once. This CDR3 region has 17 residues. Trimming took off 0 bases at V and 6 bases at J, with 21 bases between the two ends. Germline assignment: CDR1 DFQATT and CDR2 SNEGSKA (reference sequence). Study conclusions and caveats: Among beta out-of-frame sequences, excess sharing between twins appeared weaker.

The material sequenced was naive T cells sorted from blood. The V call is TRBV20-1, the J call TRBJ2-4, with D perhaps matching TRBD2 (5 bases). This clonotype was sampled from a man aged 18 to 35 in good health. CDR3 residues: CSARDPQSSSSGNIQYF. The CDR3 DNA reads TGCAGTGCTAGAGACCCACAAAGCTCTAGCTCGGGAAACATTCAGTACTTC.